Listed here are 8 T cell receptor beta chains from one sample, sequenced in a study of blood T cell repertoires in COVID-19. Clones were read by immunoSEQ multiplex PCR, and TCRdb kept only the in-frame ones, dropping some. The sample holds some 200,000 clones, 86% seen once. The sequencing sample was made of peripheral blood. The source is a woman aged 70 to 79 with acute or convalescent COVID-19.

This sequence joins TRBV7-2 and TRBJ2-1; possibly TRBD2 for D (6 bases). This CDR3 is built from 15 residues. Trimming shortened V by 4 bases and J by 4 bases, and 14 bases separated the two germline ends. Germline-derived CDR1 and CDR2 are SGHTA and FQGNSA. As DNA, the CDR3 is TGTGCCAGCAGCTCCTCCGGGCGGGAATACAATGAGCAGTTCTTC. It translates to CASSSSGREYNEQFF.

The rearrangement uses TRBV6-5 and TRBJ1-1; D is perhaps TRBD1 (5 bases). V was shortened by 7 bases and J by 8 bases, with 14 bases between the two germline ends. CDR3 length: 12 amino acids. Looked up from germline, CDR1 is MNHEY and CDR2 is SVGAGI. The CDR3 DNA follows: TGTGCCAGCACTACCCAGGGCAGAGAAGCTTTCTTT. It is translated as CASTTQGREAFF.

The V call is TRBV6-6, the J call TRBJ1-3; TRBD1 matches at 7 bases. The V gene's germline CDR1 is MNHNY and CDR2 SVGAGI (reference sequence). The V gene end was trimmed by 4 bases and the J gene end by 3 bases; junction bases not matched to a gene: 6. The CDR3 is made up of 15 amino acids. As DNA, the CDR3 is TGTGCCAGCAGTTTGACAGGGCGGAGTGGAAACACCATATATTTT. It yields the protein CASSLTGRSGNTIYF.

Only one count was recorded for this clone. V usage is TRBV3-1 (or the pseudogene TRBV3-2) and J usage is TRBJ2-3; weak D call: TRBD2 (7 bases). Germline V gene data show CDR1 as LGHDT and CDR2 as YNNKEL (reference sequence). The CDR3 sequence is 18 residues long. The V gene lost 2 bases and the J gene lost 7 bases, with 25 bases spanning the gap. CDR3 bases: TGTGCCAGCAGCCAATTAGGAAGGCTAGGGGGGGGCGGCCATACGCAGTATTTT. Its protein is CASSQLGRLGGGGHTQYF.

This clone has only one observation. The V and J genes are TRBV9 and TRBJ1-1; perhaps TRBD1 as D (6 bases). The CDR3 loop spans 14 amino acids. Germline CDR1 is SGDLS and CDR2 is YYNGEE. Trimming stripped 4 bases from V and 6 bases from J, with 16 bases between. The DNA of the CDR3 is TGTGCCAGCAGCCCACAGGGAGGGTTGGCTGAAGCTTTCTTT. Amino acids: CASSPQGGLAEAFF.

The chain combines TRBV14 with TRBJ2-6; unclear D gene. The ends were cut back, 2 bases at V and 2 bases at J, with 7 bases in the middle. Germline V gene sequence: CDR1 SGHDN, CDR2 FVKESK. The CDR3 spans 15 residues. The CDR3 DNA follows: TGTGCCAGCAGCCAATTCCTAACTGGGGCCAACGTCCTGACTTTC. Its protein product is CASSQFLTGANVLTF.

The chain uses TRBV19 and TRBJ2-2; D perhaps matches TRBD2 (6 bases). CDR3 length equals 13 residues. In germline, CDR1 is LNHDA, CDR2 SQIVND (reference sequence). V shed 6 bases and J shed 4 bases, with 9 bases lying between them. CDR3 bases: TGTGCCAGTAGAGCGCGGGGCACCGGGGAGCTGTTTTTT. The encoded protein is CASRARGTGELFF.

The chain recombines TRBV18 with TRBJ2-3, with a tentative D call TRBD1 (5 bases). The V and J ends lost 1 base and 6 bases respectively, with 11 bases between them. The CDR3 length is 14 residues. CDR1 and CDR2 from the germline V gene are KGHSH and LQKENI. The CDR3 sequence is CASSPQGLVDTQYF. The DNA for the CDR3 is TGTGCCAGCTCACCACAGGGGCTTGTGGATACGCAGTATTTT.